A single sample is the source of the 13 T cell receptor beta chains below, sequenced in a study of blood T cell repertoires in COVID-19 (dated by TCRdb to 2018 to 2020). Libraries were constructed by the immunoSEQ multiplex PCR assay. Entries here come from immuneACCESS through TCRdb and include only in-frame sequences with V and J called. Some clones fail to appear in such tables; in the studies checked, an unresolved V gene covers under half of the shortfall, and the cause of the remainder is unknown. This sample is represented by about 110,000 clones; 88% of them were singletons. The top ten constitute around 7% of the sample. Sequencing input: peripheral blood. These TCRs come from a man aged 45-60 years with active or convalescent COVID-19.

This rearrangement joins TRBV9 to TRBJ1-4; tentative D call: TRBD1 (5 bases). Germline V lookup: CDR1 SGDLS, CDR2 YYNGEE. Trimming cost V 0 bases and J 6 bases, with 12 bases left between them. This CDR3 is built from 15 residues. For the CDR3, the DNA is TGTGCCAGCAGCGTAGCTGCCGGGGGAGATGAAAAACTGTTTTTT. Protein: CASSVAAGGDEKLFF.

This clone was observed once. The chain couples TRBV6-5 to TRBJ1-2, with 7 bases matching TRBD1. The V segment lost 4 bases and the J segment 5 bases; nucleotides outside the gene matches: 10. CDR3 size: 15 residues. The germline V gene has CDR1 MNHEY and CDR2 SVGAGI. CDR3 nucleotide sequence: TGTGCCAGCAGTTCCTCGGGACAGCTAACATATGGCTACACCTTC. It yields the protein CASSSSGQLTYGYTF.

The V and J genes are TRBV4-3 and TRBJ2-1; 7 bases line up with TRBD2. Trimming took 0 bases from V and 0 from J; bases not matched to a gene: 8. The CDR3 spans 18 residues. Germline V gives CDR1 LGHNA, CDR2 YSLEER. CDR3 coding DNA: TGCGCCAGCAGCCAAGATAGTCTAGCGGAAAGCTCCTACAATGAGCAGTTCTTC. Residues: CASSQDSLAESSYNEQFF.

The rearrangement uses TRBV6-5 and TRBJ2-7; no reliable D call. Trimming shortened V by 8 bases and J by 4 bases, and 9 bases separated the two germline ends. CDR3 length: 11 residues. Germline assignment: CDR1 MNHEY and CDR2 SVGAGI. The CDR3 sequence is CASLNWYEQYF. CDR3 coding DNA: TGTGCCAGCCTAAACTGGTACGAGCAGTACTTC.

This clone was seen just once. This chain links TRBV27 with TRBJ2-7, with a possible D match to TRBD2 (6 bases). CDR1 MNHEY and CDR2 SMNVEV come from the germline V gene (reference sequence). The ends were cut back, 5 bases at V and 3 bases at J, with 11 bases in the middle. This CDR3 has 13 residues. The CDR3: CASSKGLIYEQYF. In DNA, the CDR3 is TGTGCCAGCAGTAAGGGACTCATCTACGAGCAGTACTTC.

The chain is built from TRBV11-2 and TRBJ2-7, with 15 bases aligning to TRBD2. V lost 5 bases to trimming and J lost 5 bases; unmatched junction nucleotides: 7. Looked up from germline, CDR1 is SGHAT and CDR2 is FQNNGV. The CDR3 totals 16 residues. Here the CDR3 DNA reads TGTGCCAGCAGCGACGGACTAGCGGGAGGGCCCCACGAGCAGTACTTC. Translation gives CASSDGLAGGPHEQYF.

CDR3 in DNA: TGTGCCAGCAGTTATCGGCGGGGGGGATCCTACGAGCAGTACTTC. Translation gives CASSYRRGGSYEQYF. The V gene is TRBV6-5, the J gene TRBJ2-7, with 9 positions matching TRBD2. Germline values: CDR1 MNHEY, CDR2 SVGAGI. CDR3 length equals 15 residues. J gave up 1 base and V 3 bases, and 4 bases lay outside the gene matches.

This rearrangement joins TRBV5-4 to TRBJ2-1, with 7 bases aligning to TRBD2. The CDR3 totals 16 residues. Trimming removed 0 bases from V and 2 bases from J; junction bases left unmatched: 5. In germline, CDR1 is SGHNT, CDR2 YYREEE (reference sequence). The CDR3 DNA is TGTGCCAGCAGCTTGGGAGCAGCGGGAACCTACAATGAGCAGTTCTTC. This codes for CASSLGAAGTYNEQFF.

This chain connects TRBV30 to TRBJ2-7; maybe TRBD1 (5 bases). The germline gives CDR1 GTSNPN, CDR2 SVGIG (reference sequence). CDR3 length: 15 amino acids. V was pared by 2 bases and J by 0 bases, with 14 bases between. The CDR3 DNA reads TGTGCCTGGAGTCCACGGACAAGAAGCTCCTACGAGCAGTACTTC. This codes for CAWSPRTRSSYEQYF. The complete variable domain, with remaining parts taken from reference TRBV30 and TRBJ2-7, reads SQTIHQWPATLVQPVGSPLSLECTVEGTSNPNLYWYRQAAGRGLQLLFYSVGIGQISSEVPQNLSASRPQDRQFILSSKKLLLSDSGFYLCAWSPRTRSSYEQYFGPGTRLTVT.

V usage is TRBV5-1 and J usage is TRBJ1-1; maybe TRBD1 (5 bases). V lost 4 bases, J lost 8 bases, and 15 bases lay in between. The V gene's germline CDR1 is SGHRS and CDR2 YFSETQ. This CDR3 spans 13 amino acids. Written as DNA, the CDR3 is TGCGCCAGCAGCCCGGGGGGAGGGAGCGAAGCTTTCTTT. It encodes CASSPGGGSEAFF.

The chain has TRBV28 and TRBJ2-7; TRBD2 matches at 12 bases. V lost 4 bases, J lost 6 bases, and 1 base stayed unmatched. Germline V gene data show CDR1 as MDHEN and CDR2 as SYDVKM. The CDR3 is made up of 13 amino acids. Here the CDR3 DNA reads TGTGCCAGCAGTTCACTAGCGGGAGGCGAGCAGTACTTC. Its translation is CASSSLAGGEQYF.

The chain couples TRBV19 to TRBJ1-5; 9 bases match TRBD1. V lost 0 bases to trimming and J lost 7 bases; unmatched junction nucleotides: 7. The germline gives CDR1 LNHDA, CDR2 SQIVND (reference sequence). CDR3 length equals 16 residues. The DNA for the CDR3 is TGTGCCAGTAGTATAGATGGGACAGGGTTGATCCAGCCCCAGCATTTT. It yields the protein CASSIDGTGLIQPQHF.

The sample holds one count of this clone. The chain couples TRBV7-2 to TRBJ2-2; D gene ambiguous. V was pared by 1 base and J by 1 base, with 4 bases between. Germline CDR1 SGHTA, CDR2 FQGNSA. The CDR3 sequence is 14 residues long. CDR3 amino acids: CASSLDWNTGELFF. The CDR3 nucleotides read TGTGCCAGCAGCTTAGACTGGAACACCGGGGAGCTGTTTTTT. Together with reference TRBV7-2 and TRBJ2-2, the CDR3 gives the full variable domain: GAGVSQSPSNKVTEKGKDVELRCDPISGHTALYWYRQSLGQGLEFLIYFQGNSAPDKSGLPSDRFSAERTGGSVSTLTIQRTQQEDSAVYLCASSLDWNTGELFFGEGSRLTVL.